These 26 T cell receptor beta chains were sequenced from one sample in a study of T cells in Graves' hyperthyroidism and ophthalmopathy. From RNA transcripts, TCR beta CDR3 regions were amplified. Carried out on the TCR CDR3, a first-round RT-PCR used the HTBI primer set. MiXCR, applied by TCRdb to the multiplex PCR reads, yields one record per CDR3 protein. The sample holds around 540,000 distinct CDR3 sequences, about 45% seen once. The sequencing input was peripheral blood or thyroid tissue (not recorded which). These receptors came from a woman between 18 and 29 years old with Graves' hyperthyroidism.

This clonotype was seen many times. This chain uses TRBV7-9 with TRBJ1-1; D is unclear. With 5 bases removed from V and 6 bases from J, the gap between germline ends came to 10 bases. CDR1 SEHNR and CDR2 FQNEAQ come from the germline V gene (reference sequence). CDR3 length: 12 amino acids. CDR3 sequence: CASSRGHPEAFF. CDR3 nucleotide sequence: TGTGCCAGCAGCCGCGGGCACCCTGAAGCTTTCTTT. Full variable domain (rest looked up from reference TRBV7-9 and TRBJ1-1): DTGVSQNPRHKITKRGQNVTFRCDPISEHNRLYWYRQTLGQGPEFLTYFQNEAQLEKSRLLSDRFSAERPKGSFSTLEIQRTEQGDSAMYLCASSRGHPEAFFGQGTRLTVV.

This chain connects TRBV11-2 to TRBJ1-1; 7 bases align to TRBD1. The CDR3 loop spans 13 amino acids. Germline lookup yields CDR1 SGHAT and CDR2 FQNNGV. Trimming removed 9 bases from V and 3 bases from J; junction bases left unmatched: 7. This chain's CDR3 is CASSGGQDTEAFF. As DNA, the CDR3 is TGTGCCAGTTCAGGGGGACAAGACACTGAAGCTTTCTTT. Supplemented by reference TRBV11-2 and TRBJ1-1, the full variable domain reads EAGVAQSPRYKIIEKRQSVAFWCNPISGHATLYWYQQILGQGPKLLIQFQNNGVVDDSQLPKDRFSAERLKGVDSTLKIQPAKLEDSAVYLCASSGGQDTEAFFGQGTRLTVV.

A word on this clonotype: One end of the junction does not line up with germline, which may come from a read error. The chain recombines TRBV5-4 with TRBJ2-5, with a tentative D call TRBD2 (5 bases). This CDR3 comprises 14 residues. Germline-derived CDR1 and CDR2 are SGHNT and YYREEE (reference sequence). The CDR3 region is CASGFGERQETQYF. DNA of the CDR3: TGTGCCAGCGGCTTTGGGGAGCGCCAAGAGACCCAGTACTTC.

About this clonotype: A much larger clone lies a single base off, so this may be a read error. CDR3: CATEAGGPGANVLTF. The CDR3 DNA follows: TGTGCCACCGAGGCCGGGGGGCCTGGGGCCAACGTCCTGACTTTC. The rearrangement links TRBV24-1 to TRBJ2-6, with TRBD2 as a possible D gene (7 bases). The germline V gene has CDR1 KGHDR and CDR2 SFDVKD. The CDR3 has 15 amino acids. The V and J ends lost 9 bases and 2 bases respectively, with 13 bases between them.

This clonotype was counted between two and nine times. One junction end does not reproduce the germline sequence, and a read error may be involved. The chain employs TRBV10-3 and TRBJ2-7; 11 nucleotides agree with TRBD2. The CDR3 is made up of 16 amino acids. Germline CDR1 and CDR2: ENHRY and SYGVKD. DNA for the CDR3: TGTGCCAGCAGTTTCATCGCTAGCGGGGGGAACTACGAGCAGTACTTC. Its translation is CASSFIASGGNYEQYF.

This clonotype was seen many times. The V call is TRBV7-2, the J call TRBJ1-2; tentatively, D is TRBD1 (5 bases). The CDR3 sequence is 13 residues long. Germline V gives CDR1 SGHTA, CDR2 FQGNSA. Trimming pared 1 base from V and 3 bases from J, leaving 6 bases between. This CDR3 reads CASSLETDYGYTF. The CDR3 coding sequence is TGTGCCAGCAGCTTAGAGACAGACTATGGCTACACCTTC.

V is TRBV12-3 or TRBV12-4 and J is TRBJ1-1; maybe TRBD1 (6 bases). The CDR3 has 12 amino acids. Trimming took 5 bases from V and 11 from J, leaving 15 bases between them. CDR3 DNA: TGTGCCAGCAGTCTCGACGGGGGGCTGGCTTTCTTT. Translated, it gives CASSLDGGLAFF.

This clonotype was seen ten or more times. The rearrangement uses TRBV15 and TRBJ1-4, with D possibly TRBD1 on 5 matching bases. The V and J ends lost 4 bases and 3 bases respectively, with 15 bases between them. This CDR3 comprises 16 residues. CDR1 is LNHNV, CDR2 YYDKDF, per germline (reference sequence). The CDR3 loop is CATSTGSGTPNEKLFF. Here the CDR3 DNA reads TGTGCCACCAGCACAGGGAGCGGAACGCCTAATGAAAAACTGTTTTTT.

In this sample, this clonotype turned up once. The J gene is TRBJ1-1, the V gene TRBV11-2, with 11 positions matching TRBD1. Trimming at V came to 5 bases and at J to 4 bases, leaving 9 bases not matched to a gene. Germline V gene lookup returns CDR1 SGHAT and CDR2 FQNNGV. The CDR3 consists of 16 residues. This CDR3 reads CASSSGQGALGTEAFF. CDR3 sequence (DNA): TGTGCCAGCAGCAGCGGACAGGGGGCGTTAGGCACTGAAGCTTTCTTT.

A few counts support this clonotype. This chain uses TRBV19 with TRBJ2-7; the D gene could be TRBD1 or TRBD2 (6 bases each). V was clipped by 5 bases and J by 6 bases, with 14 bases between them. The germline gives CDR1 LNHDA, CDR2 SQIVND (reference sequence). The CDR3 spans 13 residues. This chain's CDR3 is CASSASGAAEQYF. Here the CDR3 DNA reads TGTGCCAGTAGTGCCTCGGGGGCCGCCGAGCAGTACTTC. The entire variable domain, with the rest obtained from reference TRBV19 and TRBJ2-7, is as follows: DGGITQSPKYLFRKEGQNVTLSCEQNLNHDAMYWYRQDPGQGLRLIYYSQIVNDFQKGDIAEGYSVSREKKESFPLTVTSAQKNPTAFYLCASSASGAAEQYFGPGTRLTVT.

There are a few counts of this clonotype. As DNA, the CDR3 is TGTGCCGAAGTTGCTAGCGGGAGCGAGCAGTACTTC. It encodes CAEVASGSEQYF. The J gene is TRBJ2-7, the V gene TRBV24-1, with 10 bases fitting TRBD2. V gave up 12 bases and J gave up 6 bases; unmatched junction bases: 7. Germline values: CDR1 KGHDR, CDR2 SFDVKD. The CDR3 contains 12 residues.

This clonotype has a handful of counts. The V call is TRBV7-9, the J call TRBJ1-1, with a possible D match to TRBD1 (6 bases). V lost 5 bases and J 1 base, leaving 11 bases between the germline ends. The CDR3 spans 14 residues. Germline-derived CDR1 and CDR2 are SEHNR and FQNEAQ (reference sequence). The CDR3 DNA reads as TGTGCCAGCAGCCACCCGACAGGGAACACTGAAGCTTTCTTT. It specifies CASSHPTGNTEAFF.

The chain is built from TRBV5-4 and TRBJ1-5, with D tentatively TRBD1 (6 bases). V lost 1 base to trimming and J lost 0 bases, with 14 bases between them. CDR1 and CDR2 (germline): SGHNT, YYREEE (reference sequence). This CDR3 contains 17 residues. CDR3 sequence: CASSLFGGGISNQPQHF. In nucleotides, the CDR3 is TGTGCCAGCAGCTTGTTCGGAGGGGGGATTAGCAATCAGCCCCAGCATTTT. Using reference TRBV5-4 and TRBJ1-5 for the parts outside the CDR3, the full variable domain is ETGVTQSPTHLIKTRGQQVTLRCSSQSGHNTVSWYQQALGQGPQFIFQYYREEENGRGNFPPRFSGLQFPNYSSELNVNALELDDSALYLCASSLFGGGISNQPQHFGDGTRLSIL.

The chain carries TRBV25-1 and TRBJ1-1; possibly TRBD1 for D (5 bases). This CDR3 region has 13 residues. Trimming stripped 10 bases from V and 4 bases from J, with 16 bases between. Germline V gene lookup returns CDR1 MGHDK and CDR2 SYGVNS. The CDR3 here is CANRMTVSTEAFF. CDR3 nucleotide sequence: TGTGCCAACAGAATGACAGTCAGCACTGAAGCTTTCTTT.

This clonotype was seen only a few times. The chain combines TRBV5-1 with TRBJ2-6; weak D call: TRBD1 (5 bases). The CDR3 extends over 17 amino acids. Germline CDR1 is SGHRS and CDR2 is YFSETQ. Trimming removed 6 bases at V and 3 bases at J, with 19 bases between. The CDR3 loop is CASTKTTRVDGANVLTF. For the CDR3, the DNA is TGCGCCAGCACGAAGACGACCAGGGTAGATGGGGCCAACGTCCTGACTTTC.

The rearrangement joins TRBV7-9 to TRBJ1-4, with D unclear. V shed 5 bases and J shed 10 bases, with 8 bases lying between them. The CDR3 covers 11 residues. Germline V gene data show CDR1 as SEHNR and CDR2 as FQNEAQ (reference sequence). The CDR3 here is CASSQNGKLFF. In nucleotides, the CDR3 is TGTGCCAGCAGCCAAAACGGAAAACTGTTTTTT.

V usage is TRBV29-1 and J usage is TRBJ2-7; 8 positions match TRBD2. With 6 bases clipped from V and 3 bases from J, the junction kept 4 bases outside the gene matches. The CDR3 totals 12 residues. The V gene's germline CDR1 is SQVTM and CDR2 ANQGSEA. CDR3 residues: CSVIAGNYEQYF. The CDR3 bases are TGCAGCGTGATAGCGGGGAACTACGAGCAGTACTTC.

The table lists this clonotype with a few counts. The rearrangement links TRBV7-8 to TRBJ1-4; TRBD1 might be the D (5 bases). The CDR3 extends over 16 amino acids. The germline CDR1 and CDR2 sequences are SGHVS and FQNEAQ. V dropped 7 bases and J dropped 3 bases, with 18 bases sitting between them. DNA of the CDR3: TGTGCCAGCATTGCAGGGCGGGACTCATCTAATGAAAAACTGTTTTTT. Protein sequence: CASIAGRDSSNEKLFF.

This chain uses TRBV12-3 or TRBV12-4 with TRBJ1-1; D gene unclear. The CDR3 contains 13 residues. Trimming removed 6 bases from V and 2 bases from J, with 10 bases in between. CDR3 in DNA: TGTGCCAGCAGGGAGGGATTAAACACTGAAGCTTTCTTT. Amino acid sequence: CASREGLNTEAFF.

This clonotype was recorded many times. This chain links TRBV6-1 with TRBJ2-7; TRBD1 might be the D (6 bases). With 6 bases removed from V and 6 bases from J, the gap between germline ends came to 12 bases. The CDR3 runs to 12 residues. Germline-derived CDR1 and CDR2 are MNHNS and SASEGT. The CDR3 loop is CASSAPGAEQYF. DNA for the CDR3: TGTGCCAGCAGCGCCCCAGGGGCCGAGCAGTACTTC.

V gene TRBV24-1 combines with J gene TRBJ2-5; D is possibly TRBD1 or TRBD2 (5 bases each). The CDR3 is made up of 12 amino acids. Germline V gene lookup returns CDR1 KGHDR and CDR2 SFDVKD. The germline V and J ends were trimmed by 3 bases and 7 bases, with 8 bases remaining between them. The CDR3 DNA follows: TGTGCCACCAGTGATCCCGGGACGACCCAGTACTTC. This codes for CATSDPGTTQYF.

This chain's CDR3 is CASRTGGTDTQYF. DNA for the CDR3: TGTGCCAGCAGGACAGGGGGGACAGATACGCAGTATTTT. V is TRBV7-3 and J is TRBJ2-3; TRBD1 matches 9 bases. Germline lookup yields CDR1 SGHTA and CDR2 FQGTGA. This CDR3 comprises 13 residues. Trimming took 6 bases from V and 3 from J; bases not matched to a gene: 1. Full variable domain (rest looked up from reference TRBV7-3 and TRBJ2-3): GAGVSQTPSNKVTEKGKYVELRCDPISGHTALYWYRQSLGQGPEFLIYFQGTGAADDSGLPNDRFFAVRPEGSVSTLKIQRTERGDSAVYLCASRTGGTDTQYFGPGTRLTVL.

This clonotype was detected ten times or more. The V and J genes are TRBV7-9 and TRBJ1-2, with a possible D match to TRBD1 (6 bases). V was pared by 7 bases and J by 2 bases, with 11 bases between. The germline CDR1 and CDR2 sequences are SEHNR and FQNEAQ (reference sequence). The CDR3 length is 13 residues. The CDR3 sequence is CASTFRGNYGYTF. CDR3 nucleotides: TGTGCCAGCACCTTCAGGGGCAACTATGGCTACACCTTC.

The table lists this clonotype with a few counts. The chain carries TRBV2 and TRBJ1-5, with D unclear. Per germline, CDR1 SNHLY and CDR2 FYNNEI. The CDR3 is made up of 14 amino acids. V was cut by 6 bases and J by 2 bases, with 11 bases left in between. In nucleotides, the CDR3 is TGTGCCAGCAGACCCTCTTGGGGCAATCAGCCCCAGCATTTT. Encoded protein: CASRPSWGNQPQHF.

The count of this clonotype is one. The rearrangement uses TRBV7-2 and TRBJ1-3; D is unclear. This CDR3 is built from 15 residues. Trimming removed 1 base at V and 0 bases at J, with 7 bases between. Germline V gene data show CDR1 as SGHTA and CDR2 as FQGNSA. CDR3 sequence: CASSLDRDSGNTIYF. In DNA form, the CDR3 reads TGTGCCAGCAGCTTAGATCGAGACTCTGGAAACACCATATATTTT.

This chain connects TRBV14 to TRBJ1-4, with D unclear. The CDR3 totals 15 residues. CDR1 is SGHDN and CDR2 is FVKESK in the germline V gene. V lost 4 bases and J lost 8, with 17 bases in between. The CDR3 DNA is TGTGCCAGCAGCCTCCGACATGGGTATAACGAAAAACTGTTTTTT. This codes for CASSLRHGYNEKLFF.